These T cell receptor beta chains were read from a single sample in a study of cytomegalovirus exposure and HLA in healthy donors. Libraries were prepared by immunoSEQ multiplex PCR; TCRdb keeps only in-frame clonotypes and omits some of them. The sample lists under 200,000 clones, 65% to 80% seen once, with roughly 0.76% in the top ten. Sample: PBMCs. Receptors originate from a woman in her thirties or forties in good health and CMV-seronegative. The CDR3 runs from the conserved cysteine through the conserved F or W. A D gene is named only where the DNA matches it firmly. A clone size is listed for some rows: how often the clone was seen (once, few, many), or a class if it is expanded.

CDR3aa: CASSEGQEKQYF
CDR3nt: TGTGCCAGTAGCGAGGGACAGGAGAAGCAGTACTTC
d_gene: TRBD1
j_gene: TRBJ2-7
abundance: .
v_gene: TRBV19

CDR3aa: CASSGLAGRTDTQYF
CDR3nt: TGTGCCAGCAGTGGGCTAGCGGGGCGAACAGATACGCAGTATTTT
d_gene: TRBD2
j_gene: TRBJ2-3
abundance: .
v_gene: TRBV6-1

CDR3aa: CASSPGPNEQFF
CDR3nt: TGTGCCAGCAGCCCCGGTCCCAATGAGCAGTTCTTC
d_gene: .
j_gene: TRBJ2-1
abundance: .
v_gene: TRBV25-1

CDR3aa: CASSLPGLGGDEQYF
CDR3nt: TGTGCCAGCAGCTTACCGGGTCTAGGAGGAGACGAGCAGTACTTC
d_gene: .
j_gene: TRBJ2-7
abundance: .
v_gene: TRBV5-6

CDR3aa: CASSEESRYTF
CDR3nt: TGTGCCAGCAGTGAAGAGAGTCGCTACACCTTC
d_gene: .
j_gene: TRBJ1-2
abundance: few
v_gene: TRBV6-1

CDR3aa: CSVVGQVDYEQYF
CDR3nt: TGCAGCGTTGTCGGGCAGGTGGACTACGAGCAGTACTTC
d_gene: .
j_gene: TRBJ2-7
abundance: .
v_gene: TRBV29-1

CDR3aa: CAKTPSGAPDTQYF
CDR3nt: TGTGCTAAAACTCCCTCGGGTGCCCCAGATACGCAGTATTTT
d_gene: .
j_gene: TRBJ2-3
abundance: .
v_gene: TRBV2

CDR3aa: CSVEVPTGVNTEAFF
CDR3nt: TGCAGCGTTGAAGTTCCTACAGGGGTGAACACTGAAGCTTTCTTT
d_gene: TRBD1
j_gene: TRBJ1-1
abundance: few
v_gene: TRBV29-1

CDR3aa: CASGLLRTGYYEQYF
CDR3nt: TGTGCTAGTGGTTTGCTGAGGACAGGGTACTACGAGCAGTACTTC
d_gene: TRBD1
j_gene: TRBJ2-7
abundance: once
v_gene: TRBV12-5

CDR3aa: CAISRDRGMNTEAFF
CDR3nt: TGTGCCATCAGCCGGGACAGGGGGATGAACACTGAAGCTTTCTTT
d_gene: TRBD1
j_gene: TRBJ1-1
abundance: few
v_gene: TRBV10-3

CDR3aa: CASSQGGYGAGSNTEAFF
CDR3nt: TGTGCCAGCAGCCAAGGAGGGTATGGGGCTGGGTCGAACACTGAAGCTTTCTTT
d_gene: .
j_gene: TRBJ1-1
abundance: few
v_gene: TRBV7-8

CDR3aa: CASSLMGAQPQHF
CDR3nt: TGTGCCAGCAGTTTAATGGGGGCTCAGCCCCAGCATTTT
d_gene: .
j_gene: TRBJ1-5
abundance: .
v_gene: TRBV28

CDR3aa: CASPTGPKTYEQYF
CDR3nt: TGTGCCAGCCCGACAGGGCCGAAAACCTACGAGCAGTACTTC
d_gene: TRBD1
j_gene: TRBJ2-7
abundance: few
v_gene: TRBV6-1

CDR3aa: CASGDKVEGHTIYF
CDR3nt: TGTGCCTCTGGGGACAAGGTCGAGGGGCACACCATATATTTT
d_gene: .
j_gene: TRBJ1-3
abundance: few
v_gene: TRBV10-3

CDR3aa: CASSLSPRLSINYGYTF
CDR3nt: TGTGCCAGCAGTTTAAGCCCCAGGCTCTCAATAAACTATGGCTACACCTTC
d_gene: .
j_gene: TRBJ1-2
abundance: .
v_gene: TRBV28

CDR3aa: CASSTPRGAGYGYTF
CDR3nt: TGTGCCAGCAGCACCCCCCGGGGGGCAGGCTATGGCTACACCTTC
d_gene: .
j_gene: TRBJ1-2
abundance: few
v_gene: TRBV11-2

CDR3aa: CASSLPGTGPLEQYF
CDR3nt: TGTGCCAGCAGTCTCCCGGGGACAGGGCCTCTCGAGCAGTACTTC
d_gene: TRBD1
j_gene: TRBJ2-7
abundance: .
v_gene: TRBV28

CDR3aa: CATRLAGVYEQYF
CDR3nt: TGTGCCACCCGACTAGCGGGAGTGTACGAGCAGTACTTC
d_gene: TRBD2
j_gene: TRBJ2-7
abundance: .
v_gene: TRBV15

CDR3aa: CASSIGQTLSTDTQYF
CDR3nt: TGCGCCAGCAGCATTGGACAGACCCTGAGCACAGATACGCAGTATTTT
d_gene: .
j_gene: TRBJ2-3
abundance: .
v_gene: TRBV5-1

CDR3aa: CAWGGPSGNTIYF
CDR3nt: TGTGCCTGGGGGGGCCCCTCTGGAAACACCATATATTTT
d_gene: .
j_gene: TRBJ1-3
abundance: .
v_gene: TRBV7-8

CDR3aa: CASSGARWGDYGYTF
CDR3nt: TGTGCCAGCAGCGGGGCCCGGTGGGGGGACTATGGCTACACCTTC
d_gene: .
j_gene: TRBJ1-2
abundance: .
v_gene: TRBV12-1

CDR3aa: CASSATGNTIYF
CDR3nt: TGTGCCAGCAGTGCGACAGGGAACACCATATATTTT
d_gene: TRBD1
j_gene: TRBJ1-3
abundance: .
v_gene: TRBV6-1

CDR3aa: CASSPSGWNSPLHF
CDR3nt: TGTGCCAGCAGCCCGAGCGGTTGGAATTCACCCCTCCACTTT
d_gene: .
j_gene: TRBJ1-6
abundance: few
v_gene: TRBV9

CDR3aa: CASSLNDRVTYNEQFF
CDR3nt: TGCGCCAGCAGCTTAAATGACAGGGTGACCTACAATGAGCAGTTCTTC
d_gene: TRBD1
j_gene: TRBJ2-1
abundance: .
v_gene: TRBV5-1

CDR3aa: CASSTGRFYGYTF
CDR3nt: TGTGCCAGCAGTACAGGCAGATTTTATGGCTACACCTTC
d_gene: .
j_gene: TRBJ1-2
abundance: .
v_gene: TRBV25-1

CDR3aa: CASSLEEGLGANVLTF
CDR3nt: TGTGCCAGCAGTTTAGAGGAGGGGTTAGGGGCCAACGTCCTGACTTTC
d_gene: .
j_gene: TRBJ2-6
abundance: .
v_gene: TRBV28

CDR3aa: CASSQTGTGGWAFF
CDR3nt: TGTGCCAGCAGCCAGACCGGGACAGGGGGTTGGGCTTTCTTT
d_gene: TRBD1
j_gene: TRBJ1-1
abundance: .
v_gene: TRBV4-2

CDR3aa: CASSYPPGGTNEKLFF
CDR3nt: TGTGCCAGCAGTTACCCCCCGGGAGGGACTAATGAAAAACTGTTTTTT
d_gene: .
j_gene: TRBJ1-4
abundance: .
v_gene: TRBV6-6

CDR3aa: CASSPGGEGEKLFF
CDR3nt: TGTGCCAGCAGTCCAGGGGGAGAGGGCGAAAAACTGTTTTTT
d_gene: TRBD1
j_gene: TRBJ1-4
abundance: .
v_gene: TRBV7-3

CDR3aa: CASSFPSPTRTYSNQPQHF
CDR3nt: TGTGCCAGCAGTTTTCCAAGTCCTACCCGCACTTATAGCAATCAGCCCCAGCATTTT
d_gene: .
j_gene: TRBJ1-5
abundance: once
v_gene: TRBV27

CDR3aa: CAWSVGSSGYEQYF
CDR3nt: TGTGCCTGGAGTGTAGGGTCTAGCGGGTACGAGCAGTACTTC
d_gene: TRBD2
j_gene: TRBJ2-7
abundance: few
v_gene: TRBV30

CDR3aa: CASSLEQGTLYGYTF
CDR3nt: TGTGCCAGCAGCTTAGAGCAGGGGACCCTCTATGGCTACACCTTC
d_gene: .
j_gene: TRBJ1-2
abundance: .
v_gene: TRBV7-8

CDR3aa: CASSQVYKGWDTQYF
CDR3nt: TGCGCCAGCAGCCAAGTGTATAAGGGGTGGGATACGCAGTATTTT
d_gene: .
j_gene: TRBJ2-3
abundance: .
v_gene: TRBV4-3

CDR3aa: CASSGARGSLGTEAFF
CDR3nt: TGTGCCAGCAGTGGGGCCAGGGGGTCCCTCGGCACTGAAGCTTTCTTT
d_gene: TRBD1
j_gene: TRBJ1-1
abundance: .
v_gene: TRBV2

CDR3aa: CVLFNRGENYGYTF
CDR3nt: TGTGTCTTGTTTAACAGGGGGGAGAACTATGGCTACACCTTC
d_gene: TRBD1
j_gene: TRBJ1-2
abundance: .
v_gene: TRBV6-1

CDR3aa: CARSFCKVGVNTDTQYF
CDR3nt: TGTGCCAGAAGCTTCTGTAAGGTAGGGGTTAACACAGATACGCAGTATTTT
d_gene: .
j_gene: TRBJ2-3
abundance: .
v_gene: TRBV7-5

CDR3aa: CASSPGQGAAQPQHF
CDR3nt: TGTGCCAGCAGCCCGGGACAGGGGGCTGCTCAGCCCCAGCATTTT
d_gene: TRBD1
j_gene: TRBJ1-5
abundance: .
v_gene: TRBV6-5

CDR3aa: CAWSVRGVSKAFF
CDR3nt: TGTGCCTGGAGTGTCAGGGGGGTTAGCAAAGCTTTCTTT
d_gene: TRBD1
j_gene: TRBJ1-1
abundance: few
v_gene: TRBV30

CDR3aa: CASSRGVRTLNSPLHF
CDR3nt: TGTGCCAGCAGCCGGGGGGTACGCACGCTTAATTCACCCCTCCACTTT
d_gene: .
j_gene: TRBJ1-6
abundance: .
v_gene: TRBV5-6

CDR3aa: CASTLPGTSFDF
CDR3nt: TGTGCCAGCACCCTCCCCGGGACTAGCTTCGACTTC
d_gene: TRBD2
j_gene: TRBJ2-5
abundance: .
v_gene: TRBV2

CDR3aa: CASSEEKLFF
CDR3nt: TGTGCCAGCAGTGAGGAAAAACTGTTTTTT
d_gene: .
j_gene: TRBJ1-4
abundance: .
v_gene: TRBV28

CDR3aa: CASSAYSGRSSYEQYF
CDR3nt: TGTGCCAGCAGCGCTTATAGCGGGAGGAGCTCCTACGAGCAGTACTTC
d_gene: TRBD2
j_gene: TRBJ2-7
abundance: .
v_gene: TRBV11-2

CDR3aa: CASSLWVGTGESSNQPQHF
CDR3nt: TGTGCCAGCAGCTTGTGGGTAGGGACAGGGGAAAGTAGCAATCAGCCCCAGCATTTT
d_gene: TRBD1
j_gene: TRBJ1-5
abundance: .
v_gene: TRBV5-8